This T cell receptor (beta chain) was captured in a study of radiotherapy plus CTLA-4 blockade in lung cancer. Whole-study context: Among enrolled patients, roughly 18% responded and roughly 28% achieved disease control. Overall study findings and caveats: Radiotherapy with ipilimumab was followed by blood expansion of tumor-derived clones.

Produced via immunoSEQ multiplex PCR; TCRdb's table is partial and in-frame only. The profile covers over 60,000 clones, with about nine tenths appearing a single time and 35% to 50% taken by the ten largest. The CDR3 contains 14 residues. Germline assignment: CDR1 SGHRS and CDR2 YFSETQ. Trimming stripped 0 bases from V and 2 bases from J, with 8 bases between. This clone occurred once. Its matching antigen is unknown. Treatment of patients with chemo-refractory metastatic non-small-cell lung cancer consisted of focal radiation plus CTLA-4 blockade with ipilimumab. Specimen: peripheral blood, collected from a patient treated with radiotherapy plus ipilimumab. The rearrangement uses TRBV5-1 and TRBJ1-1, with D unclear. The source is a human donor with non-small cell lung cancer that progressed on radiotherapy plus ipilimumab. The CDR3 bases are TGCGCCAGCAGCTTGGACAGACTTAACACTGAAGCTTTCTTT. Protein sequence: CASSLDRLNTEAFF.